Listed below are T cell receptor beta chains from one sample, sequenced in a study of cytomegalovirus exposure and HLA in healthy donors. Profiled with immunoSEQ multiplex PCR; TCRdb holds only in-frame clones, not every one. The sample yields around 95,000 clones, about 74% seen once. The material sequenced was PBMCs. These receptors were taken from a male donor in good health and CMV-seronegative. Each CDR3 is given with its conserved first and last residue. A D gene is named only where the DNA matches it firmly. Size is stated for part of the rows, as once, few or many counts, or as a class when the clone is expanded.

v_gene	abundance	len	d_gene	j_gene	CDR3nt	CDR3aa
TRBV5-1	.	16	TRBD2	TRBJ2-2	TGCGCCAGCAGCTCAGGACTAGCGGGAGTGTCCGGGGAGCTGTTTTTT	CASSSGLAGVSGELFF
TRBV5-6	.	19	.	TRBJ2-5	TGTGCCAGCAGCTTGAGGTGGGGTTCGGTAACGGGAGACCGGGAGACCCAGTACTTC	CASSLRWGSVTGDRETQYF
TRBV5-1	few	18	TRBD1	TRBJ2-3	TGCGCCAGCAGCTCCAAGCCGCCGGGACAGGGTAGGATGGATACGCAGTATTTT	CASSSKPPGQGRMDTQYF
TRBV4-3	.	15	.	TRBJ2-5	TGCGCCAGCAGCCAAGATCCCGGGGTCCAAGAGACCCAGTACTTC	CASSQDPGVQETQYF
TRBV7-2	.	15	.	TRBJ1-3	TGTGCCAGCAGCCTGACTCGGCCCTCTGGAAACACCATATATTTT	CASSLTRPSGNTIYF
TRBV14	.	15	.	TRBJ2-1	TGTGCCAGCAGCCAAGACTGGGGCTCTAAGGGCGTGCAGTTCTTC	CASSQDWGSKGVQFF
TRBV6-5	.	15	TRBD2	TRBJ2-7	TGTGCCAGCAGCCTCGGACTAGCGGTCTCCTACGAGCAGTACTTC	CASSLGLAVSYEQYF
TRBV11-2	.	14	TRBD1	TRBJ2-7	TGTGCCAGCAGCTCCATACAGGGGATCGGCGAGCAGTACTTC	CASSSIQGIGEQYF
TRBV5-8	.	14	TRBD1	TRBJ2-7	TGTGCCAGCAGCGGGGGACAGGAGACCTACGAGCAGTACTTC	CASSGGQETYEQYF
TRBV5-8	.	16	.	TRBJ2-7	TGTGCCAGCAGCTTATTCCCCACAGGACCGACAACCGAGCAGTACTTC	CASSLFPTGPTTEQYF
TRBV7-9	.	14	.	TRBJ2-1	TGTGCCAGCAGCTTAGCGCTCCAGGGATGGGAGCAGTTCTTC	CASSLALQGWEQFF
TRBV18	.	15	.	TRBJ1-4	TGTGCCAGCTCACCCAGCAGGGTATCTAATGAAAAACTGTTTTTT	CASSPSRVSNEKLFF
TRBV11-2	.	16	TRBD2	TRBJ2-5	TGTGCCAGCAGCTTGGGGACTAGCGGGACGTATGAGACCCAGTACTTC	CASSLGTSGTYETQYF
TRBV30	.	15	.	TRBJ1-1	TGTGCCTGGAGTGCGGGGGGGCACACGAACACTGAAGCTTTCTTT	CAWSAGGHTNTEAFF
TRBV6-1	once	12	.	TRBJ2-7	TGTGCCAGCAGTGAAGACATCTACGAGCAGTACTTC	CASSEDIYEQYF
TRBV27	.	19	TRBD2	TRBJ2-7	TGTGCCAGCAGTTTGTCTAGCGGGAGACTGGTCCCCCCTCCTTACGAGCAGTACTTC	CASSLSSGRLVPPPYEQYF
TRBV4-1	.	15	TRBD2	TRBJ2-7	TGCGCCAGCAGCCAAATCAGCGGGAGCTCCTACGAGCAGTACTTC	CASSQISGSSYEQYF
TRBV30	.	15	.	TRBJ1-5	TGTGCCTGGAGTTCCGGGGTTGGAGGGTATCAGCCCCAGCATTTT	CAWSSGVGGYQPQHF
TRBV4-1	.	18	.	TRBJ2-1	TGCGCCAGCAGCCAAGATCCTGCCAGCGCGAGCTCCTACAATGAGCAGTTCTTC	CASSQDPASASSYNEQFF
TRBV9	.	15	.	TRBJ2-6	TGTGCCAGCAGCGTTTGGGGGGCTGGGGCCAACGTCCTGACTTTC	CASSVWGAGANVLTF
TRBV28	.	13	.	TRBJ2-5	TGTGCCAGCAGATCCGGGGGCCAAGAGACCCAGTACTTC	CASRSGGQETQYF
TRBV30	.	14	TRBD2	TRBJ2-7	TGTGCCTGGAGTGGGACTAGCATCACCTACGAGCAGTACTTC	CAWSGTSITYEQYF
TRBV30	few	12	.	TRBJ2-7	TGTGCCTGGAACCGACTGAATTGCGAGCAGTACTTC	CAWNRLNCEQYF
TRBV29-1	.	15	.	TRBJ1-1	TGCAGCGTTAATGGGCTGCCTTCTTTGGGCACTGAAGCTTTCTTT	CSVNGLPSLGTEAFF
TRBV28	.	15	.	TRBJ2-5	TGTGCCAGCACTCATTCGGGGCAGGGGGGAGAGACCCAGTACTTC	CASTHSGQGGETQYF